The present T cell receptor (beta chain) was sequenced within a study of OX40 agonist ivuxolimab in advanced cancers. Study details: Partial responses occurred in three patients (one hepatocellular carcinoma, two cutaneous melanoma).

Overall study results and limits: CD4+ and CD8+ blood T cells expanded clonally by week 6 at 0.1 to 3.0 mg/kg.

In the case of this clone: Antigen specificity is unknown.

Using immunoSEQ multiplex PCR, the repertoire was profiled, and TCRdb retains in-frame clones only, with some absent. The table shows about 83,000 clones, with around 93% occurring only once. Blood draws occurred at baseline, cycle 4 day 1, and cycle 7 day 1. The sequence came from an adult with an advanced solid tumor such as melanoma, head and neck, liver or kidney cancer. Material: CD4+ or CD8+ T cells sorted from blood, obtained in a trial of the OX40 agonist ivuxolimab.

As DNA, the CDR3 is TGTGCCAGCAGTTACCTTGGGGGTTTAGAGGATACGCAGTATTTT. Amino acids: CASSYLGGLEDTQYF. This chain joins TRBV6-6 and TRBJ2-3; tentatively, D is TRBD1 or TRBD2 (5 bases each). The CDR3 runs to 15 residues. Trimming pared 2 bases from V and 6 bases from J, leaving 15 bases between. Germline CDR1 is MNHNY and CDR2 is SVGAGI (reference sequence).